The present entry profiles one T cell receptor beta chain with its context. Its antigen remains unidentified. One end of the junction does not line up with germline, which may come from a read error. The source of the sample is a study of T cells in localized non-small cell lung cancer. The V gene's germline CDR1 is SGHTA and CDR2 FQGNSA. This CDR3 region has 13 residues. Study results and caveats: Increased T cell density in blood showed an association with longer overall survival. Among the tissues sampled, uninvolved adjacent lung had the highest T cell clonality, above tumor. Without multi-region sequencing, intratumor heterogeneity could not be excluded.

Data came from immunoSEQ multiplex PCR; TCRdb stores just in-frame clones and leaves some out. The sample shows about 20,000 clones, around nine tenths of them seen only once. The receptor was isolated from a man aged 40 to 70 with stage I lung adenocarcinoma. The V and J genes are TRBV7-2 and TRBJ1-2; TRBD1 might be the D (5 bases). The starting material was peripheral blood, obtained before any cancer treatment. The CDR3 sequence: CASSLVTTVERGF. In DNA, the CDR3 is TGTGCCAGCAGCTTAGTTACGACGGTCGAACGGGGGTTC.